This is a list of T cell receptor beta chains from one sample in a study of T cell changes during pregnancy in multiple sclerosis. Here immunoSEQ multiplex PCR was the method, and the copy in TCRdb shows in-frame clones only, minus some. This table holds some 60,000 clones, 75% to 90% found once. The starting material was CD4+ T cells from peripheral blood mononuclear cells, obtained in the third trimester of pregnancy. The receptor source for this set is a female donor with multiple sclerosis, enrolled in a pregnancy study. The CDR3 runs from the conserved cysteine through the conserved F or W. D genes are given only for firm matches. A clone size is listed for some rows: how often the clone was seen (once, few, many), or a class if it is expanded.

TRBD2	TRBV7-2	.	TRBJ2-7	TGTGCCAGCAGCACGAAACTTGGACTAGCGGGAGACTTCGAGCAGTACTTC	CASSTKLGLAGDFEQYF
.	TRBV30	.	TRBJ2-3	TGTGCCTGGAAAGTGGGCAGGGGCACAGATACGCAGTATTTT	CAWKVGRGTDTQYF
.	TRBV7-2	once	TRBJ2-5	TGTGCCAGCAGCTTAGAGCGGCTAGCCGGGGAGACCCAGTACTTC	CASSLERLAGETQYF
TRBD2	TRBV2	.	TRBJ2-5	TGTGCCAGCAGTCTGAGCGGGGGCCAAGAGACCCAGTACTTC	CASSLSGGQETQYF
.	TRBV19	.	TRBJ2-1	TGTGCCAGTAGTAATCCCTGGGACACCAATGAGCAGTTCTTC	CASSNPWDTNEQFF
TRBD1	TRBV6-5	.	TRBJ1-5	TGTGCCAGCAGATCTACAGGGGAAGGATTTCAGCCCCAGCATTTT	CASRSTGEGFQPQHF
.	TRBV28	.	TRBJ1-6	TGTGCCAGCATTCCCGTTTGGGCAGCTTCACCCCTCCACTTT	CASIPVWAASPLHF
TRBD1	TRBV5-1	.	TRBJ1-6	TGCGCCAGCAGCCCCTCACCGACAGGGGGCGGTTCACCCCTCCACTTT	CASSPSPTGGGSPLHF
TRBD2	TRBV13	.	TRBJ2-3	TGTGCCAGCAGCATAAAAGCGGGGGCAGATACGCAGTATTTT	CASSIKAGADTQYF
TRBD1	TRBV7-3	.	TRBJ1-1	TGTGCCAGCAGCTTAAGGGGACAGGGGAACACTGAAGCTTTCTTT	CASSLRGQGNTEAFF
TRBD1	TRBV6-1	few	TRBJ2-4	TGTGCCAGCAGTGATTTTGTCACAGGGGGAGGCAAAAACATTCAGTACTTC	CASSDFVTGGGKNIQYF
.	TRBV5-1	.	TRBJ1-2	TGCGCCAGCCACACAGGCCAGGGGTCCTATGGCTACACCTTC	CASHTGQGSYGYTF
.	TRBV9	.	TRBJ1-1	TGTGCCAGCAGCGTAGGACAGCTAAACACTGAAGCTTTCTTT	CASSVGQLNTEAFF
.	TRBV7-6	.	TRBJ1-1	TGTGCCAGCAGCTTAGGCTACTACGGCGGAGCTGAAGCTTTCTTT	CASSLGYYGGAEAFF
.	TRBV11-2	.	TRBJ2-1	TGTGCCAGCAGCTTAGGTACTAACAAGAATGAGCAGTTCTTC	CASSLGTNKNEQFF
.	TRBV11-2	.	TRBJ1-6	TGTGCCAGCAGATCCTTTCAGGGGAATAATTCACCCCTCCACTTT	CASRSFQGNNSPLHF
TRBD2	TRBV4-2	.	TRBJ2-1	TGTGCCAGCAGCCAAGCCGGGACTAGCGGTAATGAGCAGTTCTTC	CASSQAGTSGNEQFF
.	TRBV6-1	.	TRBJ1-5	TGTGCCAGCAGTGAATTAGTAGGACAGAATAATCAGCCCCAGCATTTT	CASSELVGQNNQPQHF
TRBD2	TRBV5-1	.	TRBJ2-1	TGCGCCAGCAGCTTGGTACTAGCGGGGGAGTACAATGAGCAGTTCTTC	CASSLVLAGEYNEQFF
TRBD1	TRBV7-2	once	TRBJ2-1	TGTGCCAGCAGCCCCAGAAACCGGGACAGGGGACGCAATGAGCAGTTCTTC	CASSPRNRDRGRNEQFF
.	TRBV19	.	TRBJ2-2	TGTGCCAGTAGGGAGCCCTCGGGCACCGGGGAGCTGTTTTTT	CASREPSGTGELFF
TRBD2	TRBV27	.	TRBJ2-7	TGTGCCAGCAGTTTATATAGCGGGAGCTCCTACGAGCAGTACTTC	CASSLYSGSSYEQYF
TRBD2	TRBV2	.	TRBJ2-6	TGTGCCAGCAGTGCCTCCCTTTTTAGCGGGAGGAGGACTGGGGCCAACGTCCTGACTTTC	CASSASLFSGRRTGANVLTF
.	TRBV19	.	TRBJ1-2	TGTGCCAGCAACGGGAACGCCGGGGGAAACTATGGCTACACCTTC	CASNGNAGGNYGYTF
TRBD2	TRBV5-1	.	TRBJ2-3	TGCGCCAGCAGCTTACTAGCGTCTCCAGATACGCAGTATTTT	CASSLLASPDTQYF
TRBD1	TRBV11-3	.	TRBJ2-1	TGTGCCAGCAGCGCCGGGACAGGGGGCTACAATGAGCAGTTCTTC	CASSAGTGGYNEQFF
.	TRBV7-2	.	TRBJ2-6	TGTGCCAGCAGCTCAACAGGGCGTCGCTCTGGGGCCAACGTCCTGACTTTC	CASSSTGRRSGANVLTF
TRBD1	TRBV5-1	.	TRBJ1-2	TGCGCCAGCAGCTTGCCCAACCTGGACAGGGGGCGATGGGGCTACACCTTC	CASSLPNLDRGRWGYTF
TRBD1	TRBV10-3	.	TRBJ2-7	TGTGCCATCAGCAGGACAGGGGGGTCTTCCTACGAGCAGTACTTC	CAISRTGGSSYEQYF
TRBD1	TRBV19	.	TRBJ1-2	TGTGCCAGTACCCGGGACAGCGGACACTATGGCTACACCTTC	CASTRDSGHYGYTF
.	TRBV9	.	TRBJ1-6	TGTGCCAGCAGCTCCGACAGCTATAATTCACCCCTCCACTTT	CASSSDSYNSPLHF
TRBD2	TRBV5-8	.	TRBJ2-2	TGTGCCAGCAACCCTCCAGGACTAGCGGGAGGGGAGCTGTTTTTT	CASNPPGLAGGELFF
TRBD2	TRBV2	.	TRBJ2-1	TGTGCCAGCAGTCGGACTAGCGGGAGGTTGTACAATGAGCAGTTCTTC	CASSRTSGRLYNEQFF
.	TRBV30	.	TRBJ1-1	TGTGCCTGGAGTACTCAGGGGAACACTGAAGCTTTCTTT	CAWSTQGNTEAFF
TRBD1	TRBV19	.	TRBJ2-5	TGTGCCAGTGGTGGACAGGCACAAGAGACCCAGTACTTC	CASGGQAQETQYF
TRBD1	TRBV7-3	few	TRBJ1-6	TGTGCCAGCAGCAGAGACAGGGGTAATTCACCCCTCCACTTT	CASSRDRGNSPLHF
TRBD1	TRBV19	.	TRBJ1-1	TGTGCCTGTCGAGGGGACAGGGAGGTCGAAACTGAAGCTTTCTTT	CACRGDREVETEAFF
.	TRBV4-3	few	TRBJ1-2	TGCGCCAGCAGCCTACAGGGAGTCGTGGGCTACACCTTC	CASSLQGVVGYTF
TRBD1	TRBV30	.	TRBJ1-5	TGTGCCGTAAGACAGGGAGGCAATCAGCCCCAGCATTTT	CAVRQGGNQPQHF
TRBD1	TRBV19	.	TRBJ1-2	TGTGCCAGTAGTGTGGACAGGGGTCGCAACGGCTACACCTTC	CASSVDRGRNGYTF
TRBD1	TRBV6-5	once	TRBJ1-2	TGTGCCAGCAGTAACCGACAGGGAGGTGGCTACACCTTC	CASSNRQGGGYTF
.	TRBV5-5	.	TRBJ1-1	TGTGCCAGCAGCTTGGAGGGGCAAGGCACTGAAGCTTTCTTT	CASSLEGQGTEAFF
TRBD1	TRBV7-2	.	TRBJ1-5	TGTGCCAGCAGCTTAGACGGGACAGGTAATCGTCAGCCCCAGCATTTT	CASSLDGTGNRQPQHF
TRBD2	TRBV7-9	.	TRBJ2-5	TGTGCCAGCAGCCTGCCGATGAGGGGAGGGGAGACCCAGTACTTC	CASSLPMRGGETQYF
.	TRBV5-6	.	TRBJ1-2	TGTGCCAGCAGCGTTTCACGGAGGAACTATGGCTACACCTTC	CASSVSRRNYGYTF
.	TRBV21-1	.	TRBJ2-5	TGTGCCAGCAGCAATCGGGACAGCCAAGAGACCCAGTACTTC	CASSNRDSQETQYF
.	TRBV5-1	.	TRBJ2-3	TGCGCCAGCAGCTTGGACAGGGTTGCAGATACGCAGTATTTT	CASSLDRVADTQYF
.	TRBV6-1	.	TRBJ2-7	TGTGCCAGCAGTGAACTGGGCCTCGAGCAGTACTTC	CASSELGLEQYF
.	TRBV18	once	TRBJ2-5	TGTGCCAGCTCACTAAGGACGGTAGGAGGAGAGACCCAGTACTTC	CASSLRTVGGETQYF
TRBD1	TRBV18	few	TRBJ2-6	TGTGCCAGCTCAACCACGGGACAGGGATCCTCCTCTGGGGCCAACGTCCTGACTTTC	CASSTTGQGSSSGANVLTF
.	TRBV27	.	TRBJ1-2	TGTGCCAGCAGTTTATCACCGGGACACCTTTATGGCTACACCTTC	CASSLSPGHLYGYTF
.	TRBV2	.	TRBJ1-1	TGTGCCAGCAGTGAAGGGAGGGGGGGCTCAAATATGAACACTGAAGCTTTCTTT	CASSEGRGGSNMNTEAFF